Listed below are T cell receptor beta chains from one sample, sequenced in a study of blood T cell repertoires in COVID-19. The data were produced by immunoSEQ multiplex PCR, yet TCRdb's version contains in-frame clones alone and is incomplete. The profile covers 50,000 to 75,000 clones, with over 65% appearing a single time and less than 25% taken by the ten largest. The sequencing input was peripheral blood. The receptors were gathered from a man aged 80 or over with active or convalescent COVID-19. The conserved cysteine and the conserved F or W are not part of the CDR3 here. The order of the fields is J gene, D gene, V gene, CDR3 protein. D genes are given only for firm matches.

J gene: TRBJ1-4; D gene: NA; V gene: TRBV20-1; CDR3 protein: SASWTGEKLF
J gene: TRBJ1-5; D gene: NA; V gene: TRBV6-2/TRBV6-3; CDR3 protein: ASSYIGSGQPQH
J gene: TRBJ2-5; D gene: TRBD2; V gene: TRBV7-9; CDR3 protein: ASSLLGLAGGPQGETQY
J gene: TRBJ2-7; D gene: TRBD2; V gene: TRBV29-1; CDR3 protein: SVAASGYEQY
J gene: TRBJ1-1; D gene: NA; V gene: TRBV12-2; CDR3 protein: ASRTTGESAEAF
J gene: TRBJ1-5; D gene: NA; V gene: TRBV19; CDR3 protein: ASSGQVNQPQH
J gene: TRBJ1-2; D gene: NA; V gene: TRBV10-3; CDR3 protein: AISESGIYGYT
J gene: TRBJ1-1; D gene: NA; V gene: TRBV28; CDR3 protein: ASNNANTEAF
J gene: TRBJ2-1; D gene: NA; V gene: TRBV24-1; CDR3 protein: ATSDFTLGENEQF
J gene: TRBJ1-2; D gene: NA; V gene: TRBV19; CDR3 protein: ASTRQVDYGYT
J gene: TRBJ1-4; D gene: NA; V gene: TRBV18; CDR3 protein: ASSPSTGWSEKLF
J gene: TRBJ2-7; D gene: TRBD1; V gene: TRBV5-1; CDR3 protein: ASSWGQGRSYEQY
J gene: TRBJ2-3; D gene: NA; V gene: TRBV27; CDR3 protein: ANTMTTGGDTQY
J gene: TRBJ2-4; D gene: TRBD2; V gene: TRBV9; CDR3 protein: ASSPGTSGAWANIQY
J gene: TRBJ1-6; D gene: NA; V gene: TRBV23-1; CDR3 protein: ASSQSRGGPRTPLH
J gene: TRBJ2-3; D gene: NA; V gene: TRBV7-2; CDR3 protein: ASSLNAGTPSQY
J gene: TRBJ2-5; D gene: NA; V gene: TRBV19; CDR3 protein: ASRRQSQETQY
J gene: TRBJ2-2; D gene: TRBD1; V gene: TRBV24-1; CDR3 protein: ATSAGQVNGELF
J gene: TRBJ2-2; D gene: NA; V gene: TRBV30; CDR3 protein: AWTGAGRGELF
J gene: TRBJ2-7; D gene: NA; V gene: TRBV7-2; CDR3 protein: ASSLGGGREQY
J gene: TRBJ1-4; D gene: TRBD1; V gene: TRBV12-5; CDR3 protein: ASGLGGQGNEKLF
J gene: TRBJ1-5; D gene: NA; V gene: TRBV19; CDR3 protein: ASCTGAFQPQH
J gene: TRBJ2-3; D gene: TRBD2; V gene: TRBV2; CDR3 protein: ASRRVLAGAPTDTQY
J gene: TRBJ1-2; D gene: TRBD1; V gene: TRBV9; CDR3 protein: ASSVTGTGVYGYT